These T cell receptor beta chains were read from a single sample in a study of blood T cells in healthy people across ages. TCRdb processed the 5' RACE reads anew with MiXCR; each CDR3 protein has one entry. The sample records around 1,900,000 distinct CDR3 sequences, 39% being singletons. The sequenced material came from blood. The receptors stem from a human donor in good health. CDR3s include the opening cysteine and the closing phenylalanine or tryptophan. The D gene is left open where the match is weak.

>TRBD2|TRBV7-8|TRBJ2-1
CASSPGLAGGEFYNEQFF
>.|TRBV11-2|TRBJ1-3
CASSLQPIGNTIYF
>.|TRBV6-6|TRBJ2-7
CASSYSPGQTEQYF
>TRBD1|TRBV3-1|.
CASSQNGNRDSPYEQYF
>.|TRBV27|TRBJ1-1
CASSLFPGASGEAFF
>.|TRBV7-8|TRBJ2-4
CASSLGGGAYNEQYF
>.|TRBV18|TRBJ2-5
CASSPLPANRETQYF
>.|TRBV12-3/TRBV12-4|TRBJ2-4
CASTPGNLFAEQYF
>.|TRBV6-5|TRBJ2-3
CASTPWGGKTDTQYF
>.|TRBV7-9|TRBJ1-1
CASSVGLRTEAFF
>.|TRBV7-9|TRBJ1-6
CASSPDSPLHF
>TRBD1|TRBV24-1|TRBJ2-1
CATGTGPYNEQFF
>TRBD2|TRBV7-3|.
CASSTGGAGYEQYF
>.|TRBV5-5|TRBJ1-4
CASSLWSDSEKLFF
>TRBD2|TRBV6-1|TRBJ2-1
CASTRLAGGYNEQFF
>TRBD1|TRBV5-1|TRBJ2-1
CASSLAERQGAGEQFF
>TRBD1|TRBV7-9|TRBJ2-7
CASDRGDTRYEQYF
>TRBD2|TRBV6-1|TRBJ2-5
CASSEGRLAGGATRGETQYF
>.|TRBV7-3|TRBJ1-1
CASSLTGEKGTEAFF
>.|TRBV20-1|TRBJ1-4
CSARDQGGGEKLFF
>.|TRBV4-3|TRBJ2-5
CASSHLLQETQYF
>.|TRBV7-6|TRBJ2-5
CASSLAEGLGETQYF
>.|TRBV13|TRBJ2-3
CASSSKTFTDTQYF
>.|TRBV5-4|TRBJ1-2
CASSPPSASNYGYTF
>TRBD2|TRBV7-9|TRBJ2-3
CASSLTRLAADTQYF
>TRBD1|TRBV7-2|TRBJ1-2
CASSLYLGQVYGYTF
>.|TRBV7-9|TRBJ2-4
CASSLARWADIQYF
>.|TRBV5-5|.
CASSLEGSTTYEQYF
>.|TRBV5-1|TRBJ2-7
CASKSYREIGYEQYF
>.|TRBV3-1|TRBJ2-7
CASSQGLNFAYERYF
>.|TRBV7-7|TRBJ2-1
CASSLGGIRAPGEQFF
>.|TRBV20-1|TRBJ1-2
CSAREGLYGYTF
>.|TRBV7-6|.
CASSDPGQFEQYF
>.|TRBV5-1|TRBJ1-6
CASSPAGFRGRSPLHF
>TRBD1|TRBV29-1|TRBJ1-5
CSVGAGGLNQPQHF
>.|TRBV6-2/TRBV6-3|TRBJ1-5
CAGHRAKWQPQHF
>.|TRBV7-3|TRBJ2-5
CASSLRGGAEETQYF
>.|TRBV5-5|TRBJ2-1
CASSWRGGTYNEQFF
>.|TRBV12-3/TRBV12-4|TRBJ2-3
CASSRYINPSADTQYF
>TRBD1|TRBV12-3/TRBV12-4|TRBJ2-3
CASSFGTGVTDTQYF
>.|TRBV12-3/TRBV12-4|TRBJ1-2
CASSSTAPTTAYGYTF
>TRBD1|TRBV12-3/TRBV12-4|TRBJ2-7
CASTPPAGTGGEYEQYF
>TRBD2|TRBV7-4|TRBJ2-7
CASSSGWRGGSYGQYF
>.|TRBV19|TRBJ1-4
CASSMGRGSNEKLFF
>.|TRBV2|TRBJ1-2
CASSALNYGYTF
>TRBD1|TRBV12-3/TRBV12-4|TRBJ2-1
CASSPKRAGQGGSYNEQFF
>.|TRBV3-1|TRBJ1-2
CASTGLDGYTF
>TRBD2|TRBV7-8|TRBJ2-7
CASSPRTSGEETRYF